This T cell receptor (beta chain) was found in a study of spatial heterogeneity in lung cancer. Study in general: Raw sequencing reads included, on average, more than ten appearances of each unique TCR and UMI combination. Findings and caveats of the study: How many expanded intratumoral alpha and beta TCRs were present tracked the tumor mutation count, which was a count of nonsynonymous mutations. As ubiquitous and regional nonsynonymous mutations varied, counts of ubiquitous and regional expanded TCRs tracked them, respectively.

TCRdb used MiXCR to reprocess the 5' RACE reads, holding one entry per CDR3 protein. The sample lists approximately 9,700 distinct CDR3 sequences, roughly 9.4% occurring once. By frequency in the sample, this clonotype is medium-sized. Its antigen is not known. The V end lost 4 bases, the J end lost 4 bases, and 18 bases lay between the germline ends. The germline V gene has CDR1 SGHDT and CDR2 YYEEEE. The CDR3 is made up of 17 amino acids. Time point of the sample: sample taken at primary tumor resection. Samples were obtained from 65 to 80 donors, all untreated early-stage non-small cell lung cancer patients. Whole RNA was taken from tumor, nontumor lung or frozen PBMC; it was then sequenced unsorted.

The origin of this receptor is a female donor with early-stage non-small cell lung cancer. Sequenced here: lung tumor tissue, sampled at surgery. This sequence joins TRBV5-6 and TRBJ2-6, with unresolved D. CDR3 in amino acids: CASSPRIRPGGANVLTF. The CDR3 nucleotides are TGTGCCAGCAGCCCCCGGATTCGGCCCGGAGGGGCCAACGTCCTGACTTTC.